Shown below are 12 T cell receptor beta chains from a single sample sequenced in a study of T cell responses to AZD1222 COVID-19 vaccine. Libraries were prepared by immunoSEQ multiplex PCR; TCRdb keeps only in-frame clonotypes and omits some of them. This sample has approximately 150,000 clones, with roughly 89% found just once. Specimen: peripheral blood, collected 28 days after the second AZD1222 dose. These receptors all come from an adult who received the AZD1222 COVID-19 vaccine.

This clone occurred once. The chain employs TRBV11-2 and TRBJ2-2, with a weak D call TRBD1 (5 bases). Germline values: CDR1 SGHAT, CDR2 FQNNGV. The CDR3 is made up of 13 amino acids. V shed 1 base and J shed 5 bases, with 5 bases lying between them. CDR3 protein: CASSLAGTGELFF. DNA for the CDR3: TGTGCCAGCAGCTTAGCAGGGACCGGGGAGCTGTTTTTT.

This rearrangement joins TRBV6-1 to TRBJ1-5; tentative D call: TRBD1 (5 bases). The CDR3 has 15 amino acids. V was cut by 1 base and J by 6 bases, with 13 bases left in between. Germline CDR1 MNHNS, CDR2 SASEGT. The CDR3 is CASSEGGMGSQPQHF. In DNA form, the CDR3 reads TGTGCCAGCAGTGAAGGGGGGATGGGATCTCAGCCCCAGCATTTT.

The V and J genes are TRBV5-1 and TRBJ2-1; D is undetermined. CDR3 size: 13 residues. The germline V and J ends were trimmed by 0 bases and 6 bases, with 7 bases remaining between them. Germline V gene data show CDR1 as SGHRS and CDR2 as YFSETQ. CDR3 amino acids: CASSLDRPNEQFF. CDR3 coding DNA: TGCGCCAGCAGCTTGGATCGGCCCAATGAGCAGTTCTTC.

The chain employs TRBV24-1 and TRBJ2-5; D possibly matches TRBD1 or TRBD2 (5 bases each). The CDR3 loop spans 14 amino acids. The germline V gene has CDR1 KGHDR and CDR2 SFDVKD. The V end lost 10 bases, the J end lost 4 bases, and 18 bases lay between the germline ends. The CDR3 loop is CATAREGSGETQYF. The CDR3 DNA reads TGTGCCACTGCCCGTGAGGGGAGTGGAGAGACCCAGTACTTC.

The chain links TRBV6-1 to TRBJ2-7, with a tentative D call TRBD1 (7 bases). Germline-derived CDR1 and CDR2 are MNHNS and SASEGT. CDR3 size: 14 residues. The V end was cut by 2 bases, the J end by 2 bases, with 10 bases between. CDR3 protein: CASSESRGAYEQYF. The CDR3 DNA reads TGTGCCAGCAGTGAAAGCAGGGGGGCCTACGAGCAGTACTTC.

This sequence joins TRBV4-2 and TRBJ2-3; D is unclear. Trimming stripped 4 bases from V and 2 bases from J, with 13 bases between. This CDR3 is built from 15 residues. The germline V gene has CDR1 LGHNA and CDR2 YNFKEQ. The CDR3 coding sequence is TGTGCCAGCAGCCCGATCAAAGACTTCACAGATACGCAGTATTTT. This codes for CASSPIKDFTDTQYF.

The chain uses TRBV4-3 and TRBJ1-6; D is possibly TRBD1 (5 bases). This CDR3 comprises 20 residues. V gave up 0 bases and J gave up 0 bases, with 18 bases separating them. Germline values: CDR1 LGHNA, CDR2 YSLEER. The DNA for the CDR3 is TGCGCCAGCAGCCAAGATTCCTGGTATAGGGGAAGCTCCTATAATTCACCCCTCCACTTT. Residues: CASSQDSWYRGSSYNSPLHF.

The chain uses TRBV13 and TRBJ1-5; D is ambiguous. The V end was cut by 6 bases, the J end by 4 bases, with 16 bases between. This CDR3 spans 15 amino acids. CDR1 and CDR2 (germline): PRHDT, FYEKMQ (reference sequence). The chain's CDR3 is CASRLPHIQNQPQHF. The DNA for the CDR3 is TGTGCCAGCAGGTTACCCCATATCCAAAATCAGCCCCAGCATTTT.

V is TRBV30 and J is TRBJ1-2; 7 bases line up with TRBD1. Germline CDR1 reads GTSNPN; CDR2 reads SVGIG (reference sequence). V lost 0 bases, J lost 8 bases, and 6 bases stayed unmatched. The CDR3 is made up of 13 amino acids. In DNA, the CDR3 is TGTGCCTGGAGTGTACAGGGGTCCGGAGGCTACACCTTC. It encodes CAWSVQGSGGYTF.

This chain uses TRBV7-2 with TRBJ2-7; 7 bases are shared with TRBD2. This CDR3 contains 15 residues. Looked up from germline, CDR1 is SGHTA and CDR2 is FQGNSA. V lost 1 base to trimming and J lost 3 bases; unmatched junction nucleotides: 6. CDR3 nucleotides: TGTGCCAGCAGCTTAGACGGCGGGAGCTTCTACGAGCAGTACTTC. It yields the protein CASSLDGGSFYEQYF.

The CDR3 sequence: CASSSLAGETQYF. The CDR3 nucleotides are TGCGCCAGCAGCTCCCTTGCGGGAGAGACCCAGTACTTC. The gene calls are TRBV5-1 and TRBJ2-5; D might be TRBD2 (5 bases). The germline V gene encodes CDR1 SGHRS and CDR2 YFSETQ. The CDR3 loop spans 13 amino acids. Trimming removed 3 bases from V and 4 bases from J, with 10 bases in between.

This chain joins TRBV11-2 and TRBJ2-7, with 7 bases lining up with TRBD2. J gave up 6 bases and V 1 base, and 12 bases lay outside the gene matches. There are 16 residues in the CDR3. Germline CDR1 SGHAT, CDR2 FQNNGV. The CDR3 DNA sequence: TGTGCCAGCAGCTTAGGCGCGGCTAGCGGACGTGGCGAGCAGTACTTC. This gives the protein CASSLGAASGRGEQYF.